Below, 16 T cell receptor beta chains from the same sample are listed, as sequenced in a study of blood T cell repertoires in COVID-19. Using immunoSEQ multiplex PCR, the repertoire was profiled, and TCRdb retains in-frame clones only, with some absent. The table lists under 300,000 clones, roughly 85% of them singletons. Sequences were obtained from peripheral blood. Every receptor here comes from a man between 60 and 75 years old who had recovered from COVID-19.

The rearrangement joins TRBV4-1 to TRBJ2-5, with 9 nucleotides matching TRBD1. The CDR3 runs to 15 residues. With 4 bases clipped from V and 5 bases from J, the junction kept 8 bases outside the gene matches. In germline, CDR1 is MGHRA, CDR2 YSYEKL. The CDR3 region has the DNA TGCGCCAGCAGCCCCGGACAGGGGAGCGCGGAGACCCAGTACTTC. It codes for CASSPGQGSAETQYF.

In its sample, this clone was seen a few times. The gene calls are TRBV5-1 and TRBJ1-6; D perhaps matches TRBD1 (5 bases). V was clipped by 4 bases and J by 10 bases, with 18 bases between them. Germline loops: CDR1 SGHRS, CDR2 YFSETQ. This CDR3 is 15 amino acids long. The CDR3 reads CASSPTRGERSPLHF. The CDR3, as DNA: TGCGCCAGCAGCCCTACCCGGGGGGAGAGGTCACCCCTCCACTTT.

The genes are TRBV7-9 and TRBJ1-4; TRBD1 matches 10 bases. V lost 4 bases, J lost 8 bases, and 7 bases stayed unmatched. The germline V gene has CDR1 SEHNR and CDR2 FQNEAQ (reference sequence). The CDR3 length is 15 residues. DNA for the CDR3: TGTGCCAGCAGCTCAGGGACAGGGGATAGAGAAAAACTGTTTTTT. Its translation: CASSSGTGDREKLFF.

Details on this clone: This same CDR3 is encoded by further DNA sequences in the sample. The chain recombines TRBV9 with TRBJ2-2; the match to TRBD2 covers 15 bases. Germline values: CDR1 SGDLS, CDR2 YYNGEE. Losses at the gene ends were 2 bases for V and 5 bases for J; bases not matched to a gene: 1. The CDR3 length is 16 residues. CDR3 nucleotides: TGTGCCAGCAGCGTGGGACTAGCGGGGGGAACCGGGGAGCTGTTTTTT. Translated: CASSVGLAGGTGELFF.

V usage is TRBV19 and J usage is TRBJ2-1; a possible D gene is TRBD2 (6 bases). This CDR3 comprises 16 residues. V gave up 1 base and J gave up 3 bases, with 13 bases separating them. Germline V CDR1 and CDR2: LNHDA, SQIVND (reference sequence). The CDR3 sequence: CASSIGSRGIYNEQFF. In DNA, the CDR3 is TGTGCCAGTAGTATAGGGTCCCGCGGGATCTACAATGAGCAGTTCTTC.

The genes are TRBV6-6 and TRBJ1-1; TRBD1 matches at 8 bases. Trimming cost V 5 bases and J 5 bases; bases outside gene matches: 10. CDR1 is MNHNY and CDR2 is SVGAGI in the germline V gene (reference sequence). CDR3 length equals 15 residues. The CDR3 loop reads CASSTRTQGATEAFF. CDR3 nucleotides: TGTGCCAGCAGTACCCGAACTCAGGGGGCGACTGAAGCTTTCTTT.

This chain links TRBV3-1 (or the pseudogene TRBV3-2) with TRBJ2-7; 10 nucleotides agree with TRBD1. The CDR3 has 17 amino acids. J gave up 2 bases and V 1 base, and 8 bases lay outside the gene matches. CDR1 LGHDT and CDR2 YNNKEL come from the germline V gene (reference sequence). Written as DNA, the CDR3 is TGTGCCAGCAGCCAAGGGCCCTCCGGACAGGGGGCCTACGAGCAGTACTTC. Translated: CASSQGPSGQGAYEQYF.

The chain couples TRBV30 to TRBJ1-5, with D hard to call. In germline, CDR1 is GTSNPN, CDR2 SVGIG (reference sequence). The CDR3 extends over 13 amino acids. V was cut by 0 bases and J by 5 bases, with 8 bases left in between. The CDR3 sequence is CAWSVGEDQPQHF. CDR3 nucleotide sequence: TGTGCCTGGAGTGTGGGAGAGGATCAGCCCCAGCATTTT.

CDR3 in amino acids: CASSLPRTGSTDTQYF. Written as DNA, the CDR3 is TGTGCCAGCAGCTTGCCGCGGACAGGGAGCACAGATACGCAGTATTTT. This chain links TRBV5-4 with TRBJ2-3, with 8 bases identical to TRBD1. CDR3 length: 16 residues. V gave up 1 base and J gave up 0 bases; unmatched junction bases: 4. The germline gives CDR1 SGHNT, CDR2 YYREEE (reference sequence).

The rearrangement links TRBV6-1 to TRBJ2-1, with D possibly matching TRBD2 (6 bases). CDR1 and CDR2 (germline): MNHNS, SASEGT. There are 14 residues in the CDR3. V gave up 0 bases and J gave up 13 bases, with 16 bases separating them. CDR3 DNA sequence: TGTGCCAGCAGTGAAGCCGGGCCGCGGGGCGGTCAGTTCTTC. It translates to CASSEAGPRGGQFF.

This clone turned up a few times. The genes are TRBV27 and TRBJ1-1, with a weak D call TRBD1 (5 bases). Deletions cut 3 bases from V and 3 bases from J, with 8 bases between. There are 13 residues in the CDR3. Germline V CDR1 and CDR2: MNHEY, SMNVEV (reference sequence). In nucleotides, the CDR3 is TGTGCCAGCAGTTTCCGCAGGGACACTGAAGCTTTCTTT. Translated, it gives CASSFRRDTEAFF.

This chain joins TRBV27 and TRBJ2-3, with a weak D call TRBD1 (6 bases). Germline CDR1 and CDR2: MNHEY and SMNVEV (reference sequence). CDR3 size: 16 residues. With 4 bases removed from V and 6 bases from J, the gap between germline ends came to 20 bases. CDR3 residues: CASSSPGQRSRDTQYF. CDR3 DNA sequence: TGTGCCAGCAGTTCCCCCGGACAGAGAAGTCGGGATACGCAGTATTTT.

The V and J genes are TRBV7-6 and TRBJ2-2; D unresolved. Per germline, CDR1 SGHVS and CDR2 FNYEAQ. Deletions cut 0 bases from V and 6 bases from J, with 8 bases between. CDR3 size: 14 residues. The chain's CDR3 is CASSLALGSGELFF. The CDR3, as DNA: TGTGCCAGCAGCTTAGCTCTGGGCTCCGGGGAGCTGTTTTTT.

This chain joins TRBV27 and TRBJ2-1; TRBD2 is a possible D gene (6 bases). The CDR3 is 14 amino acids. CDR1 MNHEY and CDR2 SMNVEV come from the germline V gene (reference sequence). V was pared by 7 bases and J by 1 base, with 11 bases between. The CDR3 DNA follows: TGTGCCAGCACCCTGGGGGGATCCTACAATGAGCAGTTCTTC. Protein sequence: CASTLGGSYNEQFF.

The chain links TRBV5-8 to TRBJ1-1, with 7 positions matching TRBD1. V trimming: 4 bases; J trimming: 1 base; junction bases outside the gene matches: 7. From germline, CDR1 is SGHTS and CDR2 YDEGEE. CDR3 length: 15 amino acids. The CDR3 sequence: CASSKGQRTNTEAFF. The CDR3 DNA sequence: TGTGCCAGCAGCAAGGGACAGCGAACGAACACTGAAGCTTTCTTT.

The chain links TRBV30 to TRBJ2-7; no clear D. This CDR3 comprises 11 residues. Germline values: CDR1 GTSNPN, CDR2 SVGIG (reference sequence). Trimming shortened V by 4 bases and J by 0 bases, and 4 bases separated the two germline ends. The CDR3 nucleotides are TGTGCCTGGACCAACTCCTACGAGCAGTACTTC. As protein: CAWTNSYEQYF.